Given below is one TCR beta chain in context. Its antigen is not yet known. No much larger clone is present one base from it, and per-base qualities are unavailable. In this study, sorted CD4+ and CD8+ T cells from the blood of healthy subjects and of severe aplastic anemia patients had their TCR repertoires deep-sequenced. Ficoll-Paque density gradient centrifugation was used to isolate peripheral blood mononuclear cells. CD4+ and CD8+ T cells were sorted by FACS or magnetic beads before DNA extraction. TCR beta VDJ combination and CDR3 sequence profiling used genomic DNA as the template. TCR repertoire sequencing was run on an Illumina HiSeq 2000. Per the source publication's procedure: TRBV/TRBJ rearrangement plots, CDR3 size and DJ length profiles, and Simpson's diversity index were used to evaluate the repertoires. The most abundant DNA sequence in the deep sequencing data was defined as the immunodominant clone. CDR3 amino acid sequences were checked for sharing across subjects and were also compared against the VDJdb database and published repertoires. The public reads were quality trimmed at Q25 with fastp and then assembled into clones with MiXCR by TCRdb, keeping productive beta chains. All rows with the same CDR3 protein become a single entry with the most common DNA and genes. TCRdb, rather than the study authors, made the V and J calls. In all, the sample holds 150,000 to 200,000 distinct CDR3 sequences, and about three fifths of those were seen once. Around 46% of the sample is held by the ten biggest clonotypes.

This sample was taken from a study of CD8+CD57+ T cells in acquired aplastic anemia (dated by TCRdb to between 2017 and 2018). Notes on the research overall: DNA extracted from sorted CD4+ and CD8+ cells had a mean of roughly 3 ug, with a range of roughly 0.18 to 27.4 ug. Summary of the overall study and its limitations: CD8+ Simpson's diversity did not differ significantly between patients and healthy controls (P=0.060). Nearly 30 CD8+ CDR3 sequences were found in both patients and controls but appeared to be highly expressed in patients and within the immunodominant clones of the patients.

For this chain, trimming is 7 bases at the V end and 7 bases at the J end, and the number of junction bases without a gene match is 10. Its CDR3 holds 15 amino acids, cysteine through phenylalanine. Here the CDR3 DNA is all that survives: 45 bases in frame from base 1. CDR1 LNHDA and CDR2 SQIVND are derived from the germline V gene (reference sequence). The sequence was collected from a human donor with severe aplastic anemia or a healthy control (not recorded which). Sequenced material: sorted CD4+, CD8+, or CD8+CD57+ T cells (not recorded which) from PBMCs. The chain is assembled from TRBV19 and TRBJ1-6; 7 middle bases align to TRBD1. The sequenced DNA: TGTGCCAGTAAAAGGCAGGGGGGTAAAAATTCACCCCTCCACTTT. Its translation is CASKRQGGKNSPLHF.